What follows are 2 T cell receptor beta chains derived from one specimen sequenced in a study of cytomegalovirus exposure and HLA in healthy donors. The PCR was carried out with 60 Vbeta primers and 13 Jbeta primers. This table comes from immunoSEQ multiplex PCR, and its TCRdb copy is limited to in-frame clones, with some not included. In the table there are approximately 190,000 clones, approximately 88% of which are singletons. The sequenced sample was PBMCs. The receptors come from a woman in her forties or fifties in good health and CMV-seropositive.

The rearrangement links TRBV10-3 to TRBJ2-1; 12 bases fit TRBD2. This CDR3 is built from 17 residues. The germline gives CDR1 ENHRY, CDR2 SYGVKD. V trimming: 3 bases; J trimming: 8 bases; junction bases outside the gene matches: 11. CDR3 coding DNA: TGTGCCATCAGTGACCTCCCACTAGCGGGGGGATCGGATGAGCAGTTCTTC. Encoded protein: CAISDLPLAGGSDEQFF.

Worth noting for this clone: This clone may be a read error of a much larger clone one base away. The same CDR3 is also encoded by other DNA sequences in this sample. This chain uses TRBV5-1 with TRBJ1-3; no firm D call. The germline V gene has CDR1 SGHRS and CDR2 YFSETQ. The CDR3 loop spans 17 amino acids. The CDR3 DNA sequence: TGCGCCAGCAGCTTGGTTGGAGTGGAAGGTCTCGGAAACACCATATACTTT. Amino acids: CASSLVGVEGLGNTIYF. The full variable domain, completed using reference TRBV5-1 and TRBJ1-3, is KAGVTQTPRYLIKTRGQQVTLSCSPISGHRSVSWYQQTPGQGLQFLFEYFSETQRNKGNFPGRFSGRQFSNSRSEMNVSTLELGDSALYLCASSLVGVEGLGNTIYFGEGSWLTVV.